This TCR beta chain derives from a study of blood T cell repertoires in COVID-19. Study summary: Sites across the United States, Italy and Spain contributed samples from acute and convalescent COVID-19. PBMCs, B-cell-depleted T cells, or T cells were the source of the cDNA or gDNA that made up the material.

Patients from Seattle were sampled longitudinally, starting during active infection. Original analysis: Nucleated cell number was recorded as an estimate derived from reference gene primer amplification. Clones were read by immunoSEQ multiplex PCR, and TCRdb kept only the in-frame ones, dropping some. The D gene and trimming were derived from the DNA, and the V and J assignments and clone size from that table. The sample gives roughly 300,000 clones, roughly 90% of which show up once; 2.2% is in the top ten. CDR1 SGHTA and CDR2 FQGNSA come from the germline V gene. With 2 bases clipped from V and 5 bases from J, the junction kept 3 bases outside the gene matches. The CDR3 contains 15 residues.

Sequenced input: peripheral blood. V is TRBV7-2 and J is TRBJ1-4; 9 bases align to TRBD1. The TCR comes from a woman in her twenties or thirties with COVID-19, enrolled during active disease. The CDR3 sequence: CASSLSGTGNEKLFF. DNA for the CDR3: TGTGCCAGCAGCTTATCCGGGACAGGGAATGAAAAACTGTTTTTT.